The rows below give T cell receptor beta chains drawn from one sample of a study of T cell changes during pregnancy in multiple sclerosis. Only in-frame clones appear in the TCRdb table, and some are missing; sequencing was by immunoSEQ multiplex PCR. This sample has roughly 60,000 clones, with around 97% found just once. The input for sequencing was CD8+ T cells from peripheral blood mononuclear cells, taken after pregnancy. The receptors derive from a female donor with multiple sclerosis, enrolled in a pregnancy study. CDR3s include the opening cysteine and the closing phenylalanine or tryptophan. A D gene is named only where the DNA matches it firmly.

TRBV7-9,TRBJ2-3,TRBD1,TGTGCCAGCAGCGGGACAGGGGGTACAGATACGCAGTATTTT,CASSGTGGTDTQYF
TRBV6-5,TRBJ1-1,-,TGTGCCACCCAGCCAGGGGCCGAAGCTTTCTTT,CATQPGAEAFF
TRBV28,TRBJ1-3,-,TGTGCCAGCGGCAGATACAGAGGAGGTGGAAACACCATATATTTT,CASGRYRGGGNTIYF
TRBV7-9,TRBJ1-1,TRBD1,TGTGCCAGCAGCAACAGAGACAGGGTACCCTTGAACACTGAAGCTTTCTTT,CASSNRDRVPLNTEAFF
TRBV5-6,TRBJ2-3,-,TGTGCCAGCAGCTTGGGAGGGAGGCCAGATACGCAGTATTTT,CASSLGGRPDTQYF
TRBV30,TRBJ2-1,TRBD1,TGTGCCTGGGTTGGACAGGGGGCTTTGTACAATGAGCAGTTCTTC,CAWVGQGALYNEQFF
TRBV5-4,TRBJ2-1,TRBD1,TGTGCCAGCAGCCACAGGGGCTCCTACAATGAGCAGTTCTTC,CASSHRGSYNEQFF
TRBV28,TRBJ2-1,-,TGTGCCAGCAGTTTGCAAGGGGCAGGATACAATGAGCAGTTCTTC,CASSLQGAGYNEQFF
TRBV28,TRBJ2-2,-,TGTGCCAGCACCCGAGGGGGGGCGAACACCGGGGAGCTGTTTTTT,CASTRGGANTGELFF
TRBV30,TRBJ2-3,TRBD2,TGTGCCTGGGGGCAACTAGCGAGCACAGATACGCAGTATTTT,CAWGQLASTDTQYF
TRBV5-1,TRBJ2-1,-,TGCGCCAGCAGCTTGGCCCCCACTAGTGATGAGCAGTTCTTC,CASSLAPTSDEQFF
TRBV1,TRBJ2-7,-,TGCACCAGCACGGCCATGTATCTAGGGACTAGCGGGGCCTACGAGCAGTACTTC,CTSTAMYLGTSGAYEQYF
TRBV7-9,TRBJ2-7,TRBD1,TGTGCCAGCGGGGGAGGGACAGGGGAACGTTACGAGCAGTACTTC,CASGGGTGERYEQYF
TRBV28,TRBJ2-1,TRBD1,TGTGCCAGCAGTTTTGAGCAGGGGGCTTCGACACACCACAATGAGCAGTTCTTC,CASSFEQGASTHHNEQFF
TRBV27,TRBJ2-1,TRBD2,TGTGCCAGCAGTTCCCCGCTAGCGGGACTCTACAATGAGCAGTTCTTC,CASSSPLAGLYNEQFF
TRBV29-1,TRBJ2-3,TRBD2,TGCAGCGTTGATGGTTTGACTAGCGGCGGATTCGCAGATATGCAGTATTTT,CSVDGLTSGGFADMQYF
TRBV2,TRBJ2-3,TRBD2,TGTGCCAGCCTGGGGAGGGCGGTGTATTATTTT,CASLGRAVYYF
TRBV19,TRBJ2-1,TRBD2,TGTGCCAGTAGTATAACACCACTAGCGGGAGGAGGCAATGAGCAGTTCTTC,CASSITPLAGGGNEQFF
TRBV5-1,TRBJ2-2,-,TGCGCCAGCAGGAGCAACACCGGGGAGCTGTTTTTT,CASRSNTGELFF
TRBV7-8,TRBJ2-7,TRBD2,TGTGCCAGCAGCCAAGGACTAGCCTACGAGCAGTACTTC,CASSQGLAYEQYF